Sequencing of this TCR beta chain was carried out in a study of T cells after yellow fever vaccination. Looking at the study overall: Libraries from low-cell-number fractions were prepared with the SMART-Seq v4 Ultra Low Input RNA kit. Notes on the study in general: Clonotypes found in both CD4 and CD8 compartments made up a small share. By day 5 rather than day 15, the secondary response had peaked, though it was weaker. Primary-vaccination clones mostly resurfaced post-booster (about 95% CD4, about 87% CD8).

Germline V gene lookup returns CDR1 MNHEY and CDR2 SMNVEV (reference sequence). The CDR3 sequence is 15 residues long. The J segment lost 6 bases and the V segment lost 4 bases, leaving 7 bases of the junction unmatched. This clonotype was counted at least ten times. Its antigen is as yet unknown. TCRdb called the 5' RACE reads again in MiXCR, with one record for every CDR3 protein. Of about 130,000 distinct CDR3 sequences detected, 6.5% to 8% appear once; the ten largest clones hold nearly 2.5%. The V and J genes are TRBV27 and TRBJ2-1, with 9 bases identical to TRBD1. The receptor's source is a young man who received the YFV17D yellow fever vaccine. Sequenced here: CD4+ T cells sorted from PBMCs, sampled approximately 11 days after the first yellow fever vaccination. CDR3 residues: CASSWDREVGNEQFF. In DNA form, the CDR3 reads TGTGCCAGCAGTTGGGACAGGGAGGTCGGCAATGAGCAGTTCTTC.